The 18 T cell receptor beta chains listed next were all sequenced from one sample in a study of blood T cell repertoires in COVID-19 (dated by TCRdb to about 2020). The library was obtained by the immunoSEQ multiplex PCR assay. This immuneACCESS table, as held by TCRdb, lists in-frame sequences with V and J called but not all clones. Of the missing ones, under half trace to an unresolved V gene in checked studies; the others have no known cause. This sample lists about 190,000 clones; under 90% were detected once. The ten largest clones take up around 20% of the sample. Sequencing was done on a sample of peripheral blood. Receptors originate from a human donor in a cohort sampled during active COVID-19.

This CDR3 reads CASSQNRRGKLQAYTEAFF. In nucleotides, the CDR3 is TGCGCCAGCAGTCAGAACAGGAGGGGTAAACTACAGGCCTACACTGAAGCTTTCTTT. This chain joins TRBV23-1 and TRBJ1-1; D is possibly TRBD1 (5 bases). TRBV23-1 is classed as an ORF, of uncertain function. V dropped 3 bases and J dropped 3 bases, with 26 bases sitting between them. The CDR3 is made up of 19 amino acids.

The CDR3 DNA reads TGTGCCAGCTCACCCACAGGGGCAGGCAGTCAGCCCCAGCATTTT. Its protein product is CASSPTGAGSQPQHF. The rearrangement joins TRBV18 to TRBJ1-5, with 7 bases lining up with TRBD1. This CDR3 is 15 amino acids long. V was pared by 3 bases and J by 6 bases, with 8 bases of the junction left unmatched. Germline V gives CDR1 KGHSH, CDR2 LQKENI.

This rearrangement joins TRBV25-1 to TRBJ1-3; D uncertain. The V gene lost 3 bases and the J gene lost 0 bases, with 9 bases spanning the gap. The CDR3 has 15 residues. CDR1 MGHDK and CDR2 SYGVNS come from the germline V gene. This CDR3 is CASSEMRFSGNTIYF. The CDR3 DNA reads TGTGCCAGCAGTGAGATGCGGTTCTCTGGAAACACCATATATTTT.

The J gene is TRBJ1-2, the V gene TRBV28, with 9 bases fitting TRBD1. Germline V lookup: CDR1 MDHEN, CDR2 SYDVKM. V was pared by 5 bases and J by 1 base, with 5 bases of the junction left unmatched. This CDR3 is 15 amino acids long. The CDR3 DNA reads TGTGCCAGCAGTGCGACAGGGGGGGGTAACTATGGCTACACCTTC. Translated, it gives CASSATGGGNYGYTF.

V and J are TRBV19 and TRBJ1-5; 7 positions agree with TRBD1. The CDR3 covers 16 residues. Germline trimming cut 5 bases from V and 3 bases from J; bases unmatched to any gene: 10. CDR1 LNHDA and CDR2 SQIVND come from the germline V gene (reference sequence). The CDR3 sequence is CASSQHPGQDNQPQHF. The CDR3 nucleotides read TGTGCCAGTAGTCAACACCCAGGACAGGACAATCAGCCCCAGCATTTT.

The genes are TRBV7-2 and TRBJ1-5, with D maybe TRBD1 (6 bases). The length of the CDR3 is 15 residues. Germline V gene lookup returns CDR1 SGHTA and CDR2 FQGNSA. Trimming shortened V by 1 base and J by 11 bases, and 18 bases separated the two germline ends. The CDR3 here is CASSLDQGGGRAQHF. CDR3 in DNA: TGTGCCAGCAGCTTAGACCAGGGTGGGGGCCGAGCCCAGCATTTT.

This chain uses TRBV7-9 with TRBJ2-1; D may be TRBD1 (5 bases). The CDR3 runs to 13 residues. Trimming stripped 3 bases from V and 15 bases from J, with 18 bases between. Germline-derived CDR1 and CDR2 are SEHNR and FQNEAQ (reference sequence). CDR3 residues: CASSFHGADLGFF. For the CDR3, the DNA is TGTGCCAGCAGCTTCCATGGGGCCGATTTAGGGTTCTTC. The complete variable domain, with remaining parts taken from reference TRBV7-9 and TRBJ2-1, reads DTGVSQNPRHKITKRGQNVTFRCDPISEHNRLYWYRQTLGQGPEFLTYFQNEAQLEKSRLLSDRFSAERPKGSFSTLEIQRTEQGDSAMYLCASSFHGADLGFFGPGTRLTVL.

The J gene is TRBJ1-1, the V gene TRBV25-1; D might be TRBD1 (5 bases). This CDR3 contains 13 residues. Germline lookup yields CDR1 MGHDK and CDR2 SYGVNS. V was pared by 2 bases and J by 6 bases, with 10 bases between. CDR3 residues: CASSEVGGAEAFF. In nucleotides, the CDR3 is TGTGCCAGCAGTGAAGTGGGGGGGGCTGAAGCTTTCTTT.

This chain joins TRBV28 and TRBJ2-5; 12 bases are shared with TRBD1. CDR1 MDHEN and CDR2 SYDVKM come from the germline V gene. The CDR3 has 15 amino acids. V lost 5 bases to trimming and J lost 5 bases; unmatched junction nucleotides: 6. Here the CDR3 reads CASSRDRGRRETQYF. The CDR3 coding sequence is TGTGCCAGCAGTCGGGACAGGGGGCGCAGGGAGACCCAGTACTTC.

This chain links TRBV14 with TRBJ1-5; 9 positions agree with TRBD1. Germline assignment: CDR1 SGHDN and CDR2 FVKESK. The CDR3 sequence is 22 residues long. V lost 1 base to trimming and J lost 2 bases; unmatched junction nucleotides: 21. The CDR3 region has the DNA TGTGCCAGCAGCCAAGGAAAAAACGGGACAGGGTTATTGGTGGTTGGCAATCAGCCCCAGCATTTT. Amino acids: CASSQGKNGTGLLVVGNQPQHF.

The chain recombines TRBV5-1 with TRBJ2-3; D unresolved. This CDR3 region has 14 residues. The V end lost 5 bases, the J end lost 2 bases, and 12 bases lay between the germline ends. The germline V gene has CDR1 SGHRS and CDR2 YFSETQ. The CDR3 sequence: CASRLGGDTDTQYF. The CDR3 DNA reads TGCGCCAGCAGGCTCGGCGGCGACACAGATACGCAGTATTTT.

The chain links TRBV3-1 (or the pseudogene TRBV3-2) to TRBJ1-4, with a weak D call TRBD1 (6 bases). The germline V gene has CDR1 LGHDT and CDR2 YNNKEL (reference sequence). CDR3 length: 12 residues. V was pared by 8 bases and J by 8 bases, with 12 bases between. CDR3 sequence: CASRDIEEKLFF. In DNA form, the CDR3 reads TGTGCCAGCCGGGACATTGAAGAAAAACTGTTTTTT.

The chain has TRBV14 and TRBJ2-6; 7 positions agree with TRBD1. The CDR3 loop spans 17 amino acids. V lost 4 bases to trimming and J lost 0 bases; unmatched junction nucleotides: 6. Germline V gives CDR1 SGHDN, CDR2 FVKESK. This CDR3 is CASSLGTVLSGANVLTF. The CDR3 nucleotides read TGTGCCAGCAGCCTCGGGACAGTCCTCTCTGGGGCCAACGTCCTGACTTTC.

The genes are TRBV9 and TRBJ1-6; D not resolved. CDR3 size: 14 residues. Germline CDR1 and CDR2: SGDLS and YYNGEE. Trimming shortened V by 2 bases and J by 8 bases, and 11 bases separated the two germline ends. The CDR3 nucleotides read TGTGCCAGCAGCGTCGACCCTGCGGATTCACCCCTCCACTTT. Residues: CASSVDPADSPLHF.

V usage is TRBV27 and J usage is TRBJ2-7, with TRBD2 matching over 8 bases. The CDR3 covers 15 residues. Germline values: CDR1 MNHEY, CDR2 SMNVEV (reference sequence). V was clipped by 5 bases and J by 4 bases; unmatched bases: 10. The CDR3 DNA follows: TGTGCCAGCAGTCCCCAAGCGGGACTAGTGTACGAGCAGTACTTC. Translating gives CASSPQAGLVYEQYF.

J is TRBJ2-5 and V is TRBV2; 7 positions agree with TRBD2. The CDR3 has 13 amino acids. Germline V gene data show CDR1 as SNHLY and CDR2 as FYNNEI. V was pared by 2 bases and J by 4 bases, with 1 base of the junction left unmatched. In DNA, the CDR3 is TGTGCCAGCAGTGAATCGGGGGGAGAGACCCAGTACTTC. Translated, it gives CASSESGGETQYF.

This clone appeared a single time. V usage is TRBV2 and J usage is TRBJ1-1, with TRBD1 identical over 8 bases. Germline CDR1 SNHLY, CDR2 FYNNEI. The junction had 4 bases not matched to a gene; V was cut back by 6 bases and J by 4 bases. The CDR3 is 13 amino acids. This chain's CDR3 is CASRGQAGTEAFF. CDR3 nucleotides: TGTGCCAGCAGGGGACAGGCCGGCACTGAAGCTTTCTTT.

The rearrangement links TRBV5-6 to TRBJ1-1; D may be TRBD1 (6 bases). Trimming took off 4 bases at V and 3 bases at J, with 13 bases between the two ends. The CDR3 spans 14 residues. Germline V CDR1 and CDR2: SGHDT, YYEEEE. CDR3 sequence (DNA): TGTGCCAGCAGCCGGGGACAAGGCGACACTGAAGCTTTCTTT. Protein: CASSRGQGDTEAFF.